Shown below are 2 T cell receptor beta chains from a single sample sequenced in a study of shared clonotypes between healthy human individuals. Generated by immunoSEQ multiplex PCR, the TCRdb table keeps only in-frame clones and is missing some. The data show around 510,000 clones, more than 95% seen once. Sequenced material: naive CD4+ T cells sorted from blood. Subset in this sample: CD45RA+ positively selected. The receptors were sampled from a woman in her twenties or thirties in good health.

Remarks on this clone: A junction boundary mismatches the germline segment, possibly from a read error. The CDR3 bases are TGTGCCAGCAGCTTGCGGGGGCGATCGGGACCATTT. Its protein product is CASSLRGRSGPF. The chain carries TRBV5-6 and TRBJ1-1; a possible D gene is TRBD1 (6 bases). The CDR3 sequence is 12 residues long. The germline gives CDR1 SGHDT, CDR2 YYEEEE.

The rearrangement uses TRBV5-1 and TRBJ2-7; 9 bases map to TRBD2. J gave up 3 bases and V 1 base, and 8 bases lay outside the gene matches. Germline V lookup: CDR1 SGHRS, CDR2 YFSETQ. The CDR3 spans 16 residues. CDR3 amino acids: CASSLRADSGSYEQYF. The CDR3 DNA reads as TGCGCCAGCAGCTTGAGGGCGGATAGCGGGAGCTACGAGCAGTACTTC.